This passage covers 6 T cell receptor beta chains from one sample sequenced in a study of cytomegalovirus exposure and HLA in healthy donors. Both 60 Vbeta primers and 13 Jbeta primers went into the PCR. Sequencing used immunoSEQ multiplex PCR; TCRdb keeps in-frame clones, though not all of them. The data hold roughly 240,000 clones, with about 85% observed a single time. Sequenced sample: PBMCs. These TCRs come from a girl aged 2 to 10 in good health and CMV-seronegative.

Notes on this clone: Other DNA sequences in this sample translate to the same CDR3. The chain couples TRBV29-1 to TRBJ2-1, with TRBD2 identical over 10 bases. Trimming at V came to 1 base and at J to 6 bases, leaving 6 bases not matched to a gene. The CDR3 extends over 15 amino acids. Germline V gene lookup returns CDR1 SQVTM and CDR2 ANQGSEA. This CDR3 is CSVEGLAGGINEQFF. The CDR3 nucleotides read TGCAGCGTTGAAGGATTAGCGGGAGGAATCAATGAGCAGTTCTTC.

The rearrangement links TRBV7-8 to TRBJ2-7, with D possibly being TRBD2 (5 bases). CDR3 length: 14 amino acids. Trimming took off 0 bases at V and 0 bases at J, with 6 bases between the two ends. Per germline, CDR1 SGHVS and CDR2 FQNEAQ. In DNA form, the CDR3 reads TGTGCCAGCAGCTTAGCGAGGGACTCCTACGAGCAGTACTTC. As protein: CASSLARDSYEQYF.

CDR3 nucleotides: TGTGCCAGTAGGCCACCCCAACCCCTCACGTCTTCGGGGGACATTCAGTACTTC. This codes for CASRPPQPLTSSGDIQYF. J is TRBJ2-4 and V is TRBV19, with a possible D match to TRBD2 (6 bases). Germline CDR1 LNHDA, CDR2 SQIVND (reference sequence). The V gene lost 6 bases and the J gene lost 8 bases, with 29 bases spanning the gap. This CDR3 region has 18 residues.

The J gene is TRBJ2-5, the V gene TRBV2; possible D gene TRBD1, 5 bases. The CDR3 sequence is 15 residues long. Deletions cut 3 bases from V and 2 bases from J, with 13 bases between. From germline, CDR1 is SNHLY and CDR2 FYNNEI. CDR3 loop: CASSDLGAPQETQYF. The CDR3 DNA reads as TGTGCCAGCAGTGATTTAGGGGCCCCTCAAGAGACCCAGTACTTC.

This clone was seen once. This rearrangement joins TRBV6-1 to TRBJ1-3; no clear D gene. V was cut by 4 bases and J by 4 bases, with 8 bases left in between. The CDR3 totals 13 residues. Looked up from germline, CDR1 is MNHNS and CDR2 is SASEGT. As DNA, the CDR3 is TGTGCCAGCAGTGGCCAGTACGGAAACACCATATATTTT. Translation: CASSGQYGNTIYF.

The CDR3 is CASSLGFKSLTGELFF. CDR3 coding DNA: TGTGCCAGCAGCTTAGGCTTTAAATCCCTCACCGGGGAGCTGTTTTTT. This chain uses TRBV13 with TRBJ2-2; D unresolved. The CDR3 totals 16 residues. The germline gives CDR1 PRHDT, CDR2 FYEKMQ (reference sequence). V was trimmed by 0 bases and J by 4 bases, leaving 12 bases between them.